Presented here are 10 T cell receptor beta chains from one specimen sequenced in a study of shared clonotypes between healthy human individuals. Assay: immunoSEQ multiplex PCR; the TCRdb copy retains only in-frame clones and omits some. Among approximately 530,000 clones listed, 90% to 97% were seen once. Source material: naive CD4+ T cells sorted from blood. The subset was: CD45RA+ positively selected. Source of these receptors: a woman in her thirties in good health.

The chain employs TRBV23-1 and TRBJ1-5, with 8 positions matching TRBD1. TRBV23-1 is annotated as an ORF whose role is uncertain. This CDR3 is built from 12 residues. J lost 6 bases, V lost 7 bases, and 2 bases had no gene match. CDR3 residues: CASNRGCQPQHF. The CDR3 coding sequence is TGCGCCAGCAACAGGGGGTGTCAGCCCCAGCATTTT.

This rearrangement joins TRBV28 to TRBJ1-5, with D possibly being TRBD1 (6 bases). Germline values: CDR1 MDHEN, CDR2 SYDVKM. The CDR3 consists of 15 residues. The V end was cut by 3 bases, the J end by 5 bases, with 14 bases between. The CDR3 is CASSLDSWGYQPQHF. In nucleotides, the CDR3 is TGTGCCAGCAGTTTGGACAGTTGGGGGTATCAGCCCCAGCATTTT.

The rearrangement uses TRBV5-8 and TRBJ2-3; D is unclear. This CDR3 is 13 amino acids long. In germline, CDR1 is SGHTS, CDR2 YDEGEE. Trimming shortened V by 3 bases and J by 1 base, and 6 bases separated the two germline ends. This chain's CDR3 is CASSYPGTDTQYF. For the CDR3, the DNA is TGTGCCAGCAGCTACCCCGGCACAGATACGCAGTATTTT.

V usage is TRBV2 and J usage is TRBJ1-3; D may be TRBD1 (5 bases). Germline V lookup: CDR1 SNHLY, CDR2 FYNNEI. Trimming left V 2 bases short and J 4 bases short, with 15 bases between. CDR3 length equals 16 residues. This CDR3 reads CASSEREGHSGNTIYF. CDR3 DNA sequence: TGTGCCAGCAGTGAACGGGAGGGGCACTCGGGAAACACCATATATTTT.

This chain joins TRBV7-8 and TRBJ2-7, with D possibly TRBD1 on 6 matching bases. Looked up from germline, CDR1 is SGHVS and CDR2 is FQNEAQ. V lost 1 base to trimming and J lost 2 bases, with 12 bases between them. This CDR3 region has 15 residues. The CDR3 region is CASSLGQVSPYEQYF. Written as DNA, the CDR3 is TGTGCCAGCAGCTTAGGACAGGTCTCCCCCTACGAGCAGTACTTC.

The chain has TRBV6-5 and TRBJ1-1; 9 bases fit TRBD1. The trim removed 6 bases at V and 3 bases at J, leaving 2 bases unmatched. The CDR3 length is 13 residues. The germline gives CDR1 MNHEY, CDR2 SVGAGI. The CDR3 nucleotides are TGTGCCAGCAGCCGGGACAGGGACACTGAAGCTTTCTTT. Translation gives CASSRDRDTEAFF.

The genes are TRBV7-2 and TRBJ2-3; D remains ambiguous. Trimming cost V 5 bases and J 1 base, with 10 bases left between them. CDR1 is SGHTA, CDR2 FQGNSA, per germline. The CDR3 sequence is 14 residues long. In DNA, the CDR3 is TGTGCCAGCAGCCTATCCTCAGGCACAGATACGCAGTATTTT. It codes for CASSLSSGTDTQYF.

J is TRBJ1-2 and V is TRBV19; tentatively, D is TRBD1 (6 bases). The CDR3 runs 14 residues. Trimming removed 5 bases at V and 3 bases at J, with 13 bases between. Germline values: CDR1 LNHDA, CDR2 SQIVND (reference sequence). CDR3: CASSGRGVYYGYTF. The CDR3 bases are TGTGCCAGTAGTGGCAGGGGCGTTTACTATGGCTACACCTTC. The variable domain in full, with the rest retrieved from reference TRBV19 and TRBJ1-2, is DGGITQSPKYLFRKEGQNVTLSCEQNLNHDAMYWYRQDPGQGLRLIYYSQIVNDFQKGDIAEGYSVSREKKESFPLTVTSAQKNPTAFYLCASSGRGVYYGYTFGSGTRLTVV.

The V and J genes are TRBV7-9 and TRBJ2-2; D is unclear. Trimming pared 4 bases from V and 7 bases from J, leaving 16 bases between. This CDR3 has 15 amino acids. The germline V gene has CDR1 SEHNR and CDR2 FQNEAQ (reference sequence). As DNA, the CDR3 is TGTGCCAGCAGCTCATCGGCAGCAGGTGGCGGGGAGCTGTTTTTT. This codes for CASSSSAAGGGELFF.

The chain carries TRBV28 and TRBJ2-3; tentative D call: TRBD1 (6 bases). Per germline, CDR1 MDHEN and CDR2 SYDVKM. The CDR3 runs 16 residues. The V and J ends lost 3 bases and 0 bases respectively, with 13 bases between them. Here the CDR3 reads CASSFVDSVSTDTQYF. The DNA of the CDR3 is TGTGCCAGCAGTTTCGTGGACAGCGTTAGCACAGATACGCAGTATTTT.